This section outlines one T cell receptor beta chain sequence together with its context. The source of the sample is a study of blood T cell repertoires in COVID-19. Sequencing used immunoSEQ multiplex PCR; TCRdb keeps in-frame clones, though not all of them. Altogether 350,000 or so clones are present, 88% being singletons, with the ten largest covering just over 1%. The CDR3 covers 17 residues. The sample consisted of PBMCs or T cells enriched from blood (not recorded which). The rearrangement uses TRBV21-1 and TRBJ2-1; the DNA was not compared with TRBD2, the D call given in the table. TRBV21-1 is recorded as a pseudogene. This clonotype originated in a woman aged 25-40 years who had been exposed to COVID-19. CDR3 sequence reads: CASSKALSRGPGNEQFF. The CDR3 region has the DNA TGTGCCAGCAGCAAAGCGCTTTCGCGGGGGCCGGGCAATGAGCAGTTCTTC.